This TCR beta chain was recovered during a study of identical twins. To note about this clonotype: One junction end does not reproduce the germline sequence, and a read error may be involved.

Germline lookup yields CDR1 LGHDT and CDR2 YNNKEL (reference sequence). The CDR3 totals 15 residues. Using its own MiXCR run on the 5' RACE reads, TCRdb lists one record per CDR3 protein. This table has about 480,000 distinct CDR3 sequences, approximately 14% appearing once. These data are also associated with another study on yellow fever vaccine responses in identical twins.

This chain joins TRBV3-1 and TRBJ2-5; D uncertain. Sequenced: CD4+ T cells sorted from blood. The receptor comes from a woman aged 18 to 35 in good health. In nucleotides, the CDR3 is TGTGCCAGCAGCAAAGAGATCGACTGCCAAGAGACCCAGTACTTC. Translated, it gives CASSKEIDCQETQYF.